This T cell receptor (beta chain) was sequenced during a study of shared clonotypes between healthy human individuals. In the study overall: The study used three CD4 naive, three CD4 memory, two CD8 naive and one CD8 memory plate per donor. Overall study findings and caveats: Specimens sampled were limited to blood, with tissue repertoires likely differing.

Of note for this clone: Its antigen is not identified.

Several immunoSEQ plates received, in even portions, the genomic DNA of each subset. Repertoires were generated with immunoSEQ multiplex PCR, while TCRdb's copy carries only in-frame clones and drops some. The table has a few hundred thousand clones, about 96% seen once. Trimming pared 1 base from V and 6 bases from J, leaving 5 bases between. The germline CDR1 and CDR2 sequences are MGHDK and SYGVNS. The CDR3 totals 12 residues. This sequence originates from a man younger than 45 in good health. The chain has TRBV25-1 and TRBJ2-3; D gene uncertain. Material: memory CD8+ T cells sorted from blood. Subset indicated: CD45RO+ cells pooled with CCR7-negative TemRA cells. The CDR3 DNA sequence: TGTGCCAGCAGTGAATCCTGGGATACGCAGTATTTT. As protein: CASSESWDTQYF.